The clone carrying this T cell receptor beta chain has more than one count but fewer than ten. In germline, CDR1 is MNHNS, CDR2 SASEGT. The CDR3 runs 16 residues. Samples each yielded at least 5 micrograms of total RNA. The data originate from a study of blood T cells in healthy people across ages. Overall study: About one barcoded beta molecule per two T cells was the capture yield of template switching.

The authors ran a second PCR of about 6 to 11 cycles using a sample-barcoded 5' primer and a J-beta primer mix. In TCRdb, the 5' RACE reads were re-called with MiXCR into one record per CDR3 protein. Among about 830,000 distinct CDR3 sequences, around two thirds were seen once, and the ten largest hold approximately 30%. The TCR originated in a man aged 25 to 40 in good health. This chain uses TRBV6-1 with TRBJ2-4, with 10 bases fitting TRBD2. The J call is uncertain, as TRBJ2-7 better fits the DNA end. The specimen was blood. The CDR3 coding sequence is TGTGCCAGCAGTGAAGTTCGATGGACTAGCGGCTACGAGCAGTACTTC. It yields the protein CASSEVRWTSGYEQYF.